This TCR beta chain was observed in a study of blood T cell repertoires in COVID-19. As for the study in general: Sites across the United States, Italy and Spain contributed samples from acute and convalescent COVID-19. Sources were T cells, B-cell-depleted T cells, or PBMCs; the material itself was cDNA or gDNA.

Trimming stripped 4 bases from V and 14 bases from J, with 20 bases between. Germline V CDR1 and CDR2: LGHDT, YNNKEL (reference sequence). CDR3 length: 13 amino acids. Per the authors' pipeline: It was from reference gene primer amplification that nucleated cell counts were estimated. Assay used: immunoSEQ multiplex PCR; TCRdb lists only in-frame clones, some missing. That table is the source of V, J and clone size, and D and trimming were worked out from the DNA. The sample yields 130,000 or so clones, 70% to 90% seen once. The clonotype originates from a man between 50 and 59 years old with acute or convalescent COVID-19. V usage is TRBV3-1 (or the pseudogene TRBV3-2) and J usage is TRBJ1-1, with a tentative D call TRBD1 (5 bases). Sample: peripheral blood. In DNA, the CDR3 is TGTGCCAGCAGCCGCGGGGGGACTCCACGAGTCTTCTTT. It specifies CASSRGGTPRVFF.